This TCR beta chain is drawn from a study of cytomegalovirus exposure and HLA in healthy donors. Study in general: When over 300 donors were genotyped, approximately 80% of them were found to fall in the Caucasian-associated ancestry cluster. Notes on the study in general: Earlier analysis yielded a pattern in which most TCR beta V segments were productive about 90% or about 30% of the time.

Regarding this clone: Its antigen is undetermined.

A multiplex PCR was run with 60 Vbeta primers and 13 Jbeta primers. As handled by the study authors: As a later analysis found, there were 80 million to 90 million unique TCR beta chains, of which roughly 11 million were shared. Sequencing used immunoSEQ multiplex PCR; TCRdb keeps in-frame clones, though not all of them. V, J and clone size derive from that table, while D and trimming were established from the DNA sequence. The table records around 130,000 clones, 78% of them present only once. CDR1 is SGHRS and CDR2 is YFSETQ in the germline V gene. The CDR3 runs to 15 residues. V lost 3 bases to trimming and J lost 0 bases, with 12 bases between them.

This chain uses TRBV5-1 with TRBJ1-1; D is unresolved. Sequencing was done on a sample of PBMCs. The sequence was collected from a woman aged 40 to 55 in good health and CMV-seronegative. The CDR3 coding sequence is TGCGCCAGCAGCTACACAACGCCCATGAACACTGAAGCTTTCTTT. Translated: CASSYTTPMNTEAFF.